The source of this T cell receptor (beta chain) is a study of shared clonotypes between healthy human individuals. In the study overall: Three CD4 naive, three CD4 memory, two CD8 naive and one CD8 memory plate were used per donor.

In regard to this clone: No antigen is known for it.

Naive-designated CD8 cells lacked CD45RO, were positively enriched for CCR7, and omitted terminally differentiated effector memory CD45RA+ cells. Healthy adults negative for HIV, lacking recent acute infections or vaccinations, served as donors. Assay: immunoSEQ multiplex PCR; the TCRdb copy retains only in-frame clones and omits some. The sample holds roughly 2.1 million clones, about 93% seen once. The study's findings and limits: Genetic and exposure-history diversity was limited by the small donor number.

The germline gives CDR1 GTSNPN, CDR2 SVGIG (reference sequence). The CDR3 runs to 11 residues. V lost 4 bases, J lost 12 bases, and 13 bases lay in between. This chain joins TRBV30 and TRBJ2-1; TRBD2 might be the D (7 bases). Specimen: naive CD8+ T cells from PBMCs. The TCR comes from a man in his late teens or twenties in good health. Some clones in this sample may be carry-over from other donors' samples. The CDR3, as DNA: TGTGCCTGGACCGTCGGGGGGCCGCAGTTCTTC. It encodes CAWTVGGPQFF.